Listed here are 13 T cell receptor beta chains from one sample, sequenced in a study of beta chain features in type 1 diabetes. What was sequenced were expressed TCRB transcripts, since all of the isolated RNA had been reverse transcribed. Some clones are missing from TCRdb's copy, which holds only in-frame ones; the method was immunoSEQ multiplex PCR. The sample shows about 140,000 clones, 6.9% of them seen only once. The sample was central memory CD4+ T cells from blood. The receptors were sampled from a woman aged 25-40 years in good health.

The table lists this clone with a few counts. This chain joins TRBV19 and TRBJ1-1, with TRBD1 matching over 7 bases. Germline V lookup: CDR1 LNHDA, CDR2 SQIVND (reference sequence). This CDR3 is built from 14 residues. With 4 bases clipped from V and 4 bases from J, the junction kept 6 bases outside the gene matches. CDR3 in amino acids: CASSRKGASTEAFF. The CDR3 region has the DNA TGTGCCAGTAGTAGGAAGGGGGCGAGCACTGAAGCTTTCTTT.

The chain has TRBV20-1 and TRBJ2-5; D unresolved. CDR3 length: 11 residues. Germline V gene sequence: CDR1 DFQATT, CDR2 SNEGSKA (reference sequence). V lost 5 bases and J lost 2, with 6 bases in between. The chain's CDR3 is CSAPNQETQYF. CDR3 bases: TGCAGTGCTCCAAATCAAGAGACCCAGTACTTC.

This clone was picked up a small number of times. V is TRBV9 and J is TRBJ2-2, with a weak D call TRBD2 (5 bases). This CDR3 has 14 residues. Per germline, CDR1 SGDLS and CDR2 YYNGEE. V lost 4 bases and J lost 7, with 14 bases in between. The DNA for the CDR3 is TGTGCCAGCAGCCCCCACCCGGCGGGCGGGGAGCTGTTTTTT. Amino acids: CASSPHPAGGELFF.

This chain connects TRBV7-2 to TRBJ2-5; 10 nucleotides align to TRBD2. Losses at the gene ends were 8 bases for V and 4 bases for J; bases not matched to a gene: 4. CDR1 SGHTA and CDR2 FQGNSA come from the germline V gene. This CDR3 comprises 13 residues. CDR3 protein: CASERGGVETQYF. The CDR3 DNA reads as TGTGCCAGCGAGCGGGGGGGGGTAGAGACCCAGTACTTC.

This chain links TRBV29-1 with TRBJ2-1, with 9 bases aligning to TRBD1. J gave up 7 bases and V 6 bases, and 7 bases lay outside the gene matches. CDR3 length: 13 amino acids. Per the germline V gene, CDR1 is SQVTM and CDR2 is ANQGSEA. The CDR3 reads CSVGTGRRNEQFF. The CDR3 DNA reads TGCAGCGTGGGGACAGGGCGGAGGAATGAGCAGTTCTTC.

This clone occurred many times. This CDR3 is also generated by other DNA sequences in the sample. This chain joins TRBV29-1 and TRBJ2-7; 10 positions match TRBD1. Germline V gene lookup returns CDR1 SQVTM and CDR2 ANQGSEA. Trimming removed 3 bases from V and 7 bases from J; junction bases left unmatched: 6. This CDR3 has 13 residues. The CDR3: CSVEGQGPREQYF. The DNA for the CDR3 is TGCAGCGTTGAGGGACAGGGGCCAAGGGAGCAGTACTTC.

This clone has a count of ten or more. V is TRBV7-2 and J is TRBJ2-7, with 8 nucleotides matching TRBD1. CDR1 SGHTA and CDR2 FQGNSA come from the germline V gene. V shed 6 bases, J shed 2 bases, and the junction held 9 bases outside the gene matches. The CDR3 runs 15 residues. The CDR3 here is CASRSDRGGTYEQYF. Written as DNA, the CDR3 is TGTGCCAGCAGGAGCGACAGGGGAGGCACCTACGAGCAGTACTTC.

V and J are TRBV4-2 and TRBJ2-3, with 7 bases that match TRBD1. The CDR3 is 15 amino acids. V dropped 3 bases and J dropped 2; count of bases not matched to a gene: 5. Germline V gives CDR1 LGHNA, CDR2 YNFKEQ. The CDR3 sequence is CASSHRGQVTDTQYF. DNA for the CDR3: TGTGCCAGCAGCCACCGCGGACAGGTCACAGATACGCAGTATTTT.

The V call is TRBV28, the J call TRBJ2-3; 8 bases align to TRBD2. This CDR3 is 19 amino acids long. V lost 8 bases and J lost 2; bases outside the gene matches: 21. From germline, CDR1 is MDHEN and CDR2 SYDVKM. The chain's CDR3 is CASGDPRSGAGGFTDTQYF. DNA of the CDR3: TGTGCCAGCGGGGACCCCAGGTCAGGGGCGGGGGGATTCACAGATACGCAGTATTTT.

The CDR3, as DNA: TGTGCCAGTAGTGCCAGTAGCGGGAGCGTGGGGGAGCAGTACTTC. Translating gives CASSASSGSVGEQYF. The chain couples TRBV19 to TRBJ2-7; TRBD2 matches at 9 bases. Germline V gene lookup returns CDR1 LNHDA and CDR2 SQIVND (reference sequence). The CDR3 is made up of 15 amino acids. V was clipped by 5 bases and J by 7 bases; unmatched bases: 12.

The gene calls are TRBV7-6 and TRBJ2-7; the D is unclear. The V and J ends lost 0 bases and 4 bases respectively, with 13 bases between them. This CDR3 has 15 amino acids. Germline V CDR1 and CDR2: SGHVS, FNYEAQ. CDR3 DNA sequence: TGTGCCAGCAGCTTAGCATCCGGGTTAGGTTACGAGCAGTACTTC. It yields the protein CASSLASGLGYEQYF.

This chain links TRBV6-1 with TRBJ1-5; 7 bases agree with TRBD1. This CDR3 has 15 residues. Trimming at V came to 4 bases and at J to 6 bases, leaving 9 bases not matched to a gene. Per germline, CDR1 MNHNS and CDR2 SASEGT. CDR3 residues: CASSGQGGLGQPQHF. The DNA for the CDR3 is TGTGCCAGCAGTGGCCAGGGGGGCCTTGGTCAGCCCCAGCATTTT.

This clone was picked up a small number of times. The chain carries TRBV27 and TRBJ2-7; 10 bases are shared with TRBD1. The CDR3 is made up of 14 amino acids. Germline loops: CDR1 MNHEY, CDR2 SMNVEV (reference sequence). With V trimmed by 4 bases and J by 6 bases, 6 bases remained unmatched. CDR3 DNA sequence: TGTGCCAGCAGTTCGCTCGGGACAGGGGTCGAGCAGTACTTC. Protein sequence: CASSSLGTGVEQYF.